This T cell receptor (beta chain) was sequenced in a study of beta chain features in type 1 diabetes. Whole-study findings and limits: In every one of the four CD4+ subsets, TCRB CDR3s were moderately but significantly shorter in Type 1 diabetes patients. Patients with type 1 diabetes showed fewer VDJ junction insertions and more deletions. Among patients, naive, central memory and Treg TCRB repertoires appeared more similar than among healthy donors.

Expressed TCRB transcripts were sequenced, since all the RNA that had been isolated was reverse transcribed. Libraries were prepared by immunoSEQ multiplex PCR; TCRdb keeps only in-frame clonotypes and omits some of them. The sample lists 130,000 or so clones; about 18% were seen once. This clone was recorded a few times. What it binds is not known. The single heparinised draw taken from each donor contained roughly 100 mL of blood on average. This sequence originates from a man between 18 and 35 years old with type 1 diabetes. The sample consisted of central memory CD4+ T cells from blood.

CDR3 amino acids: CSVVPGQGVYEQYF. CDR3 DNA: TGCAGCGTGGTCCCGGGACAGGGAGTCTACGAGCAGTACTTC. The chain is built from TRBV29-1 and TRBJ2-7; 9 nucleotides align to TRBD1. V was clipped by 6 bases and J by 3 bases; unmatched bases: 9. Germline V gene sequence: CDR1 SQVTM, CDR2 ANQGSEA. The CDR3 consists of 14 residues.